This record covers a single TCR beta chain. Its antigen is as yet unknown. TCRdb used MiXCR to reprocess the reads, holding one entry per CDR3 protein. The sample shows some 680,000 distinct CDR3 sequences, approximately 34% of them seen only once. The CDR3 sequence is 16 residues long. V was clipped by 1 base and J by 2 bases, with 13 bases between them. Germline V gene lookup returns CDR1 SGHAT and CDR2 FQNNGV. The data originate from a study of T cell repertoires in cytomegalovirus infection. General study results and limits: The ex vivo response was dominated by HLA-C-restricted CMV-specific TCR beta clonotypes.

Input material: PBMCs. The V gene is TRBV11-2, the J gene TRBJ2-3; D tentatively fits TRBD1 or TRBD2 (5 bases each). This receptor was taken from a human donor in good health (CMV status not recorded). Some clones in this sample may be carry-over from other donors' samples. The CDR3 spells CASSLVGGTATDTQYF. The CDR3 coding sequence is TGTGCCAGCAGCTTAGTTGGGGGAACCGCCACAGATACGCAGTATTTT.